This T cell receptor (beta chain) originates from a study of early T cells in non-severe SARS-CoV-2 infection. The wider study: Sequencing input comprised bulk RNA from unsorted whole blood; chain pairing was not available.

This clonotype was found many times. Germline V lookup: CDR1 SGHAT, CDR2 FQNNGV. V was pared by 5 bases and J by 13 bases, with 12 bases between. This CDR3 is built from 11 residues. MiXCR, applied by TCRdb to the 5' RACE reads, yields one record per CDR3 protein. The data hold 65,000 to 85,000 distinct CDR3 sequences, with 11% observed a single time. The receptor was derived from an adult who was a healthcare worker with PCR-confirmed SARS-CoV-2 infection or an uninfected control (not recorded which). Sequencing was performed on whole blood. The chain links TRBV11-2 to TRBJ2-1; no clear D gene. The CDR3 nucleotides are TGTGCCAGCAGCCCTCGCCAATCCCAGTTCTTC. Its translation: CASSPRQSQFF.